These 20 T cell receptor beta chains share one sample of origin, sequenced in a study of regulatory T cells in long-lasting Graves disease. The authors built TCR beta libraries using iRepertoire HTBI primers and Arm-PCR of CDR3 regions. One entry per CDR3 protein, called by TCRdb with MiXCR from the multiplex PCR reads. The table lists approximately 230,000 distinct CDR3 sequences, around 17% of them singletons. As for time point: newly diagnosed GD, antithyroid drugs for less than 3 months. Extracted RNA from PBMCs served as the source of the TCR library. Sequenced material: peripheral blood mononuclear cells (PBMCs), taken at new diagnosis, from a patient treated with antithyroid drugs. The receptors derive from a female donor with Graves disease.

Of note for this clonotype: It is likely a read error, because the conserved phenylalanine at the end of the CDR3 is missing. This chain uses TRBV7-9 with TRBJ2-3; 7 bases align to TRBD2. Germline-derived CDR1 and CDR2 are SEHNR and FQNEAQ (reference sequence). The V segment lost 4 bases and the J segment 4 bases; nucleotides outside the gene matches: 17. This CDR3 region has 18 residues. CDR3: CASSSGQSGLTGADTQYL. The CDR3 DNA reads TGTGCCAGCAGCTCCGGTCAGTCGGGACTAACGGGAGCAGATACGCAGTATCTT.

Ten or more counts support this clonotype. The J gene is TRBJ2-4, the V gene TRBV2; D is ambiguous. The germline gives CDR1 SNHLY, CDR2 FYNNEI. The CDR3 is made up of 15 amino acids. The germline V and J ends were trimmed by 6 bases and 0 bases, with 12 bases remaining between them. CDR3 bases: TGTGCCAGCAGCGACATACTTCTAGCCAAAAACATTCAGTACTTC. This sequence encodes CASSDILLAKNIQYF.

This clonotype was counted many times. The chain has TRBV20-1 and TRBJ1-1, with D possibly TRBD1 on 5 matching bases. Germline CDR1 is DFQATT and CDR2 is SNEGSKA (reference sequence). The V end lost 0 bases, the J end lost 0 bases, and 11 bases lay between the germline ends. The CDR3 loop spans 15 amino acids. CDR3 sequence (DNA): TGCAGTGCTAGAGATCTGCAGGGAATGAACACTGAAGCTTTCTTT. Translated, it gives CSARDLQGMNTEAFF.

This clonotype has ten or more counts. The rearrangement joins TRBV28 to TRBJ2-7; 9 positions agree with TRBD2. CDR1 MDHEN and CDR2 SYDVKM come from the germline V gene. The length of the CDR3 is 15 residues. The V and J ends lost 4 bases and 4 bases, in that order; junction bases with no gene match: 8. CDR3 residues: CASSSPPTSGYEQYF. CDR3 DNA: TGTGCCAGCAGTTCCCCTCCGACTAGCGGTTACGAGCAGTACTTC.

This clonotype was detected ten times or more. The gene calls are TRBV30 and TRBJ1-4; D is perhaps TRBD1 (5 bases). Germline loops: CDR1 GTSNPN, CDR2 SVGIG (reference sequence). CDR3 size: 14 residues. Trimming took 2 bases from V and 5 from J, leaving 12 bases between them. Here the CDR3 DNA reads TGTGCCTGGAGTCAAGGGACTCAAAATGAAAAACTGTTTTTT. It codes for CAWSQGTQNEKLFF.

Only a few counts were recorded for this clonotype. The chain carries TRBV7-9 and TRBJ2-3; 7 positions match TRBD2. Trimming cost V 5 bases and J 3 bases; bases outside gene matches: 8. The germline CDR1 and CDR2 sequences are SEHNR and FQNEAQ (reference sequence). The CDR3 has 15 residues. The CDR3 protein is CASSPREAATDTQYF. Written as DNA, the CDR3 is TGTGCCAGCAGCCCCCGGGAGGCAGCGACAGATACGCAGTATTTT.

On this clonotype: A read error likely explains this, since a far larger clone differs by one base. CDR3 sequence reads: CAGSPSGLANTEAFF. DNA of the CDR3: TGTGCCGGCAGCCCCTCGGGACTGGCGAACACTGAAGCTTTCTTT. This chain connects TRBV11-3 to TRBJ1-1; D is possibly TRBD1 (5 bases). From germline, CDR1 is SGHNT and CDR2 YENEEA. The CDR3 length is 15 residues.

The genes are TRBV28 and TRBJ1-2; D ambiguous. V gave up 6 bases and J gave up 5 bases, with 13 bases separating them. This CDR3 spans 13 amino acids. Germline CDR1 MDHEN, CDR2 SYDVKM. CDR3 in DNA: TGTGCCAGCAGACTCCGTGACTCGTATGGCTACACCTTC. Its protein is CASRLRDSYGYTF.

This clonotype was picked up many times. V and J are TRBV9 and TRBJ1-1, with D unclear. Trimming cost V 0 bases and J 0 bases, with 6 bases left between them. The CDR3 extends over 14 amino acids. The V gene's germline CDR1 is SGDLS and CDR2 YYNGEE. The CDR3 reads CASSVGWVNTEAFF. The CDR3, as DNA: TGTGCCAGCAGCGTAGGGTGGGTGAACACTGAAGCTTTCTTT.

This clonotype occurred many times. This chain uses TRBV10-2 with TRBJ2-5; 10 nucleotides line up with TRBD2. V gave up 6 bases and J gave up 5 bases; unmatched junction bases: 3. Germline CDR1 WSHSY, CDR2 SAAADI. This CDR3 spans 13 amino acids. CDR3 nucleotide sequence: TGCGCCAGCAGAGGACTAGCGGTGGAGACCCAGTACTTC. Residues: CASRGLAVETQYF.

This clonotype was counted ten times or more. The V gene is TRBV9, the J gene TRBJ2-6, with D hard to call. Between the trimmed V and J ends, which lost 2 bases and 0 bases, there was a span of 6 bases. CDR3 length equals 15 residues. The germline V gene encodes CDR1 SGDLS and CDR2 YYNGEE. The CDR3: CASSVSGSGANVLTF. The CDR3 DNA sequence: TGTGCCAGCAGCGTGTCGGGCTCTGGGGCCAACGTCCTGACTTTC.

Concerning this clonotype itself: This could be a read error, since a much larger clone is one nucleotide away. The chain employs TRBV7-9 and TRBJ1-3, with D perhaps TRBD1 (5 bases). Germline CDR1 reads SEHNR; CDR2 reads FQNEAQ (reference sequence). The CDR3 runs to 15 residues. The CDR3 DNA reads TGTGCCAGCAGCTTTTCCCAGGGTGCCGGAAACACCATGTATTTT. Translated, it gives CASSFSQGAGNTMYF.

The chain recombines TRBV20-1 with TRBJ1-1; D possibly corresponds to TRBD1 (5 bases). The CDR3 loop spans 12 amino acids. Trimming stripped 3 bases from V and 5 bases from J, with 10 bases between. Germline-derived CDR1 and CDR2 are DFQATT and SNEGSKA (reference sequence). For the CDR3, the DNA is TGCAGTGCTAGCCAACAGGTTACTGAAGCTTTCTTT. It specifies CSASQQVTEAFF.

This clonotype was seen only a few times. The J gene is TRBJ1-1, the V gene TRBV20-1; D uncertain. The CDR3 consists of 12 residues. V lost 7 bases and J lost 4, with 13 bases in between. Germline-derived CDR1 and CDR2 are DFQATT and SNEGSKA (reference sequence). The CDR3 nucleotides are TGCAGTGGAATGCGGGCCTTCACTGAAGCTTTCTTT. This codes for CSGMRAFTEAFF.

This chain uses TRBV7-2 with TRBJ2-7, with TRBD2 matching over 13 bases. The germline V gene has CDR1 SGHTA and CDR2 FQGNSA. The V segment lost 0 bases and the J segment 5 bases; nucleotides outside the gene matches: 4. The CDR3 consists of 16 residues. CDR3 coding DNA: TGTGCCAGCAGCTTAGCACTAGCGGGAGGGCCCCACGAGCAGTACTTC. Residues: CASSLALAGGPHEQYF.

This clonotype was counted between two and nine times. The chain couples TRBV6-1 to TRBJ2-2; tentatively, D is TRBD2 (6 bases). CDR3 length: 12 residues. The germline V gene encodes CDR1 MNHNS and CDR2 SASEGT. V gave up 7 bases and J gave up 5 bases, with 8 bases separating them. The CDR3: CASNRGTGELFF. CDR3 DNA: TGTGCCAGCAATCGGGGGACCGGGGAGCTGTTTTTT.

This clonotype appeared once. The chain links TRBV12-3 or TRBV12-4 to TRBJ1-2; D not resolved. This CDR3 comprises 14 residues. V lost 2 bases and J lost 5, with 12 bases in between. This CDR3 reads CASSLSSGEYGYTF. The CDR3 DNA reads TGTGCCAGCAGTTTATCGTCGGGAGAGTATGGCTACACCTTC.

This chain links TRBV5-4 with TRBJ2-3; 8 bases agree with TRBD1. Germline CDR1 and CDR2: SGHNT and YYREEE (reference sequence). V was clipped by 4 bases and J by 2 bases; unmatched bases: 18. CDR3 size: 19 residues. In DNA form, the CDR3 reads TGTGCCAGCAGCCCCAGGGGGCTCCCCATCCTGGTATCCACAGATACGCAGTATTTT. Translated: CASSPRGLPILVSTDTQYF. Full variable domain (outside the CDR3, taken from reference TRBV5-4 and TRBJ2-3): ETGVTQSPTHLIKTRGQQVTLRCSSQSGHNTVSWYQQALGQGPQFIFQYYREEENGRGNFPPRFSGLQFPNYSSELNVNALELDDSALYLCASSPRGLPILVSTDTQYFGPGTRLTVL.

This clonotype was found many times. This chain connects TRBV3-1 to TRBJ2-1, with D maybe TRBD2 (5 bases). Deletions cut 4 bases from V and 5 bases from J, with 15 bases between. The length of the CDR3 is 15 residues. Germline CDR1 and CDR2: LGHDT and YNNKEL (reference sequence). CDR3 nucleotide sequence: TGTGCCAGCAGCCGACCAGCGGAATCGAACAATGAGCAGTTCTTC. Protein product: CASSRPAESNNEQFF.

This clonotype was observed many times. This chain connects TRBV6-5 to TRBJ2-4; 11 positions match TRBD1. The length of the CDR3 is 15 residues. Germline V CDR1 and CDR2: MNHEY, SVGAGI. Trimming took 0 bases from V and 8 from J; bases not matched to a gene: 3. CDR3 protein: CASSYSGQGADIQYF. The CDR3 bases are TGTGCCAGCAGTTACTCCGGACAGGGGGCGGACATTCAGTACTTC.